A few counts support the clone carrying this T cell receptor beta chain. Its antigen is undetermined. The sample comes from a study of T cells after yellow fever vaccination. This CDR3 comprises 14 residues. Trimming shortened V by 0 bases and J by 6 bases, and 10 bases separated the two germline ends. The germline CDR1 and CDR2 sequences are MNHEY and SMNVEV (reference sequence). One entry per CDR3 protein, called by TCRdb with MiXCR from the 5' RACE reads. This sample has hundreds of thousands of distinct CDR3 sequences; 15% to 20% occur once, and the top ten carry 15% to 20%. Notes on the study in general: Few clonotypes appeared in both CD4 and CD8 compartments. Contamination of FACS-sorted repertoires by abundant clonotypes from the bulk population could occur. Most clones from primary vaccination were detected again post-booster (about 95% CD4, about 85% CD8).

This sequence was found in a man between 18 and 35 years old who received the YFV17D yellow fever vaccine. The chain has TRBV27 and TRBJ2-3, with a tentative D call TRBD1 (6 bases). The sample here was PBMCs, taken before the yellow fever booster vaccination. This chain's CDR3 is CASSLSTGSDTQYF. CDR3 DNA sequence: TGTGCCAGCAGTTTATCGACAGGTTCGGATACGCAGTATTTT.